The present TCR beta chain was sequenced within a study of breast tumors, draining lymph nodes, adjacent tissues. The study, taken as a whole, reports: Luminal-like breast cancer showed significantly higher tumor–nontumor repertoire similarity than basal-like.

V was pared by 5 bases and J by 3 bases, with 11 bases of the junction left unmatched. The CDR3 length is 16 residues. The V gene's germline CDR1 is SGHTA and CDR2 FQGNSA. This clonotype was detected ten times or more. Its antigen remains unidentified. The lymph nodes were axillary draining lymph nodes from breast cancer patients. TCRdb called the multiplex PCR reads again in MiXCR, with one record for every CDR3 protein. The sample lists about 110,000 distinct CDR3 sequences, about 29% occurring once. The receptor comes from a female donor with breast cancer. Some clones in this sample may be carry-over from other donors' samples. The chain recombines TRBV7-2 with TRBJ2-3; 7 bases agree with TRBD2. Sequenced material: axillary lymph node tissue. The CDR3 sequence: CASSPHGAGVTDTQYF. Written as DNA, the CDR3 is TGTGCCAGCAGCCCCCACGGGGCGGGGGTGACAGATACGCAGTATTTT.